Sequencing of this TCR beta chain was carried out in a study of cytomegalovirus exposure and HLA in healthy donors. Germline CDR1 LNHNV, CDR2 YYDKDF (reference sequence). There are 15 residues in the CDR3. The J segment lost 1 base and the V segment lost 0 bases, leaving 3 bases of the junction unmatched. The PCR was carried out with 60 Vbeta primers and 13 Jbeta primers. The table came from immunoSEQ multiplex PCR; TCRdb's copy has only in-frame clones and leaves some out. Of 100,000 to 150,000 clones in the sample, roughly four fifths were seen once. The V gene is TRBV15, the J gene TRBJ2-7; 7 bases agree with TRBD2. This sequence originates from a male donor in good health and CMV-seropositive. Sequencing was carried out using PBMCs. The CDR3 bases are TGTGCCACCAGCAGAGACTCTAGCGGTTCCTACGAGCAGTACTTC. Amino acid sequence: CATSRDSSGSYEQYF.